The clone carrying this TCR beta chain was recorded a few times. Its target is unknown. The CDR3 has 15 residues. Deletions cut 1 base from V and 1 base from J, with 11 bases between. Looked up from germline, CDR1 is MNHEY and CDR2 is SMNVEV (reference sequence). TCRdb's copy holds only in-frame clones and misses some; the assay was immunoSEQ multiplex PCR. This sample has 11,000 or so clones, with approximately 85% found just once. The data were obtained in a study of memory B cells and T cells in multiple sclerosis. Study results and limitations: Normalization was needed because clone-set size differences affected shared clonotype counts.

After stimulus-free culture, autoproliferating CFSE-dim and non-proliferating CFSE-high T cells were sequenced separately. Replicate wells were pooled after six to eight days of stimulus-free culture of more than 45 million CFSE-labeled PBMCs. Without exogenous stimuli, approximately 0.5 uM CFSE-labeled PBMCs were cultured serum-free. The sequenced material came from PBMCs from blood kept in culture. The chain combines TRBV27 with TRBJ2-7; weak D call: TRBD2 (6 bases). This clonotype originated in a human donor with multiple sclerosis. This CDR3 is CASSLYASESYEQYF. The CDR3 bases are TGTGCCAGCAGTTTATATGCTAGCGAGTCCTACGAGCAGTACTTC.